The rows below give T cell receptor beta chains drawn from one sample of a study of T cells after yellow fever vaccination. From the 5' RACE reads, TCRdb called clonotypes with MiXCR, one entry per CDR3 protein. Of 250,000 to 350,000 distinct CDR3 sequences listed, approximately 10% are singletons. The sample consisted of CD4+ T cells sorted from PBMCs, taken 5 days after the yellow fever booster vaccination. The origin of the receptors is a young man who received the YFV17D yellow fever vaccine. The CDR3 runs from the conserved cysteine through the conserved F or W. Size is stated for part of the rows, as once, few or many counts, or as a class when the clone is expanded.

few	TRBJ2-2	16	TRBV2	CASSEKRGASTGELFF
few	TRBJ2-2	11	TRBV5-1	CASRESGELFF
few	TRBJ2-4	13	TRBV7-3	CASSPGPKNIQYF
few	TRBJ2-5	15	TRBV12-3/TRBV12-4	CASSLGGFQQETQYF
few	TRBJ1-5	15	TRBV10-3	CAISGTSYSNQPQHF
many	TRBJ2-7	15	TRBV5-1	CASSFGGGHSYEQYF
.	TRBJ1-1	15	TRBV13	CASSLGGRTDTEAFF
.	TRBJ2-5	15	TRBV7-3	CASSLGTAHQETQYF
.	TRBJ2-3	15	TRBV7-7	CASSALSPRTDTQYF
.	TRBJ2-5	17	TRBV11-2	CASSRTSGGFREETQYF
few	TRBJ2-7	14	TRBV11-2	CASSSDRGHYEQYF
few	TRBJ2-7	14	TRBV11-2	CASSFWDSSYEQYF
.	TRBJ2-3	14	TRBV7-2	CASSFSLSTDTQYF
.	TRBJ2-5	16	TRBV11-2	CASSPVSGRLQETQYF
.	TRBJ1-6	14	TRBV9	CASSVETAQTPLHF
many	TRBJ2-2	15	TRBV9	CASTPHSGDTGELFF
many	TRBJ2-7	14	TRBV12-3/TRBV12-4	CASTRDGLAREQYF
few	TRBJ2-5	14	TRBV7-2	CASSPGTSFETQYF
.	TRBJ1-1	15	TRBV7-9	CASGLRTSANTEAFF
.	TRBJ1-1	14	TRBV20-1	CSASWAGSGTEAFF
few	TRBJ2-1	14	TRBV10-3	CAIMEHLSYNEQFF
.	TRBJ1-5	15	TRBV10-3	CAISEQGGLGEPQHF
few	TRBJ2-5	16	TRBV7-9	CASSSAGTGARETQYF
.	TRBJ2-1	15	TRBV7-2	CASSLAGTGTHEQFF
few	TRBJ1-4	12	TRBV20-1	CSVLVRHEKLFF
many	TRBJ2-2	16	TRBV7-3	CASSPFTTANTGELFF
few	TRBJ2-3	15	TRBV5-1	CASSSLQGSADTQYF
few	TRBJ1-4	13	TRBV20-1	CSAGPQGYEKLFF
few	TRBJ2-1	17	TRBV7-3	CASSPPGRAGEDNEQFF
many	TRBJ2-1	19	TRBV9	CASSRPGLGFRGSYNEQFF
few	TRBJ1-5	15	TRBV19	CASSGGDRDNQPQHF
.	TRBJ2-1	20	TRBV4-3	CASSRGTLGKGGGLLSEQFF
few	TRBJ1-1	15	TRBV18	CASSPRQLGMTEAFF